The rows below give T cell receptor beta chains drawn from one sample of a study of blood T cell repertoires in COVID-19. TCRdb's copy holds only in-frame clones and misses some; the assay was immunoSEQ multiplex PCR. The sample includes a few hundred thousand clones, roughly nine tenths seen only once; the top ten take about 5.7%. The sequenced sample was PBMCs or T cells enriched from blood (not recorded which). These receptors were obtained from a woman between 40 and 50 years old who had recovered from COVID-19. Each CDR3 is given with its conserved first and last residue. Fields, in order: CDR3 protein, CDR3 DNA, clone size, D gene, V gene, J gene. D genes are given only for firm matches. Size is omitted from some rows. Given values are once, few, many or a class for expanded clones.

CAISGERNTGELFF,TGTGCCATCAGTGGGGAGAGGAACACCGGGGAGCTGTTTTTT,.,.,TRBV10-3,TRBJ2-2
CASSSHGGAGNTIYF,TGTGCCAGCAGTTCTCATGGGGGGGCTGGAAACACCATATATTTT,.,.,TRBV28,TRBJ1-3
CASTWTGPANYGYTF,TGTGCCAGCACCTGGACAGGCCCAGCTAACTATGGCTACACCTTC,.,TRBD1,TRBV28,TRBJ1-2
CASSQSRGEIETQYF,TGCGCCAGCAGCCAATCTAGGGGCGAGATAGAGACCCAGTACTTC,.,.,TRBV4-3,TRBJ2-5
CASSTFDPSTGDTQYF,TGCGCCAGCAGTACTTTTGACCCAAGCACGGGAGATACGCAGTATTTT,once,.,TRBV5-1,TRBJ2-3
CASSMASGRVAAEQYF,TGTGCCAGCAGTATGGCTAGCGGGAGGGTAGCGGCCGAGCAGTACTTC,.,TRBD2,TRBV2,TRBJ2-7
CASSLSGLAVNIQYF,TGTGCCAGCAGTTTATCGGGACTAGCGGTAAACATTCAGTACTTC,.,TRBD2,TRBV27,TRBJ2-4
CASSSQGLAGELTQYF,TGTGCCAGCAGCTCCCAGGGACTAGCGGGAGAACTTACGCAGTATTTT,.,TRBD2,TRBV7-2,TRBJ2-3
CASSFSGGANGYTF,TGTGCCAGCAGCTTCTCTGGGGGGGCTAATGGCTACACCTTC,.,.,TRBV13,TRBJ1-2
CASSQVAVSGGSNQPQHF,TGTGCCAGCAGCCAAGTAGCCGTTTCGGGAGGAAGCAATCAGCCCCAGCATTTT,.,.,TRBV4-2,TRBJ1-5
CASRSGTSGPANTGELFF,TGTGCCAGCAGATCCGGGACTAGCGGGCCAGCGAACACCGGGGAGCTGTTTTTT,.,TRBD2,TRBV2,TRBJ2-2
CASAGGPDEQYF,TGTGCCAGCGCGGGAGGGCCGGACGAGCAGTACTTC,.,TRBD2,TRBV28,TRBJ2-7
CASSLGTGNQETQYF,TGTGCCAGCAGCTTGGGAACAGGGAACCAAGAGACCCAGTACTTC,.,.,TRBV7-9,TRBJ2-5
CSVEDPRVSGANVLTF,TGCAGCGTTGAAGATCCGAGGGTGTCTGGGGCCAACGTCCTGACTTTC,.,.,TRBV29-1,TRBJ2-6
CASSVVGARMNEQFF,TGTGCCAGCAGCGTAGTGGGGGCGCGTATGAATGAGCAGTTCTTC,.,.,TRBV9,TRBJ2-1
CAWSVREGMRGFF,TGTGCCTGGAGTGTAAGGGAGGGGATGCGTGGTTTCTTT,.,.,TRBV30,TRBJ1-1
CASSLEADRSGYTF,TGTGCCAGCAGCTTAGAGGCGGACAGGTCAGGCTACACCTTC,.,TRBD1,TRBV7-9,TRBJ1-2
CASSQERRVGYEQYF,TGCGCCAGCAGCCAAGAGCGGAGGGTCGGGTACGAGCAGTACTTC,.,.,TRBV4-1,TRBJ2-7
CASNAYGGEAFF,TGTGCCAGCAATGCGTACGGCGGGGAAGCTTTCTTT,.,.,TRBV6-5,TRBJ1-1
CASSTDTNYGYTF,TGTGCCAGCAGCACCGACACCAACTATGGCTACACCTTC,.,.,TRBV11-2,TRBJ1-2
CASSVGRGRDYGYTF,TGTGCCAGCAGCGTCGGGAGGGGGCGCGACTATGGCTACACCTTC,.,TRBD1,TRBV9,TRBJ1-2
CASSLAAGNSYNEQFF,TGTGCCAGCAGCTTAGCGGCGGGAAACTCCTACAATGAGCAGTTCTTC,.,.,TRBV7-2,TRBJ2-1
CASRFTGVSQETQYF,TGTGCCAGCAGGTTCACAGGGGTCTCCCAAGAGACCCAGTACTTC,.,TRBD1,TRBV7-2,TRBJ2-5
CASSSALGLAGNTGELFF,TGCGCCAGCAGCTCGGCCTTGGGACTAGCGGGAAACACCGGGGAGCTGTTTTTT,few,TRBD2,TRBV4-3,TRBJ2-2
CASSGQGSHEQYF,TGTGCCAGCTCCGGACAGGGGTCCCACGAGCAGTACTTC,.,TRBD1,TRBV2,TRBJ2-7
CSVASSGGDEKLFF,TGCAGCGTTGCTTCGTCAGGAGGTGATGAAAAACTGTTTTTT,.,.,TRBV29-1,TRBJ1-4
CASSMLGLAQNTGELFF,TGTGCCAGCTCAATGTTGGGACTAGCCCAGAACACCGGGGAGCTGTTTTTT,few,TRBD2,TRBV27,TRBJ2-2
CASSTRVGGGPRGDTQYF,TGTGCCAGCAGCACCCGTGTTGGGGGCGGGCCCCGAGGAGATACGCAGTATTTT,once,.,TRBV7-2,TRBJ2-3
CASSFILGELFF,TGTGCCAGCAGCTTTATCCTCGGGGAGCTGTTTTTT,.,.,TRBV7-9,TRBJ2-2
CASSPRWASMDTQYF,TGTGCCAGCTCACCCCGCTGGGCTAGCATGGATACGCAGTATTTT,.,.,TRBV18,TRBJ2-3
CAWSRGQGPSPLHF,TGTGCCTGGAGCCGAGGACAGGGTCCTTCACCCCTCCACTTT,.,TRBD1,TRBV30,TRBJ1-6
CASSLSSAPGEETQYF,TGTGCCAGCAGCTTAAGTTCGGCACCGGGGGAAGAGACCCAGTACTTC,.,.,TRBV11-3,TRBJ2-5
CASSLATGGQYF,TGTGCCAGCAGCTTAGCAACGGGAGGGCAGTACTTC,.,TRBD2,TRBV7-6,TRBJ2-5